This TCR beta chain came from a study of blood T cell repertoires in COVID-19 (dated by TCRdb to 2020 to 2021). With respect to the entire study: Samples covering the acute and convalescent phases of COVID-19 were provided by collaborators in the United States, Italy and Spain. The material from the prospective study consisted of cDNA or gDNA derived from T cells, B-cell-depleted T cells, or PBMCs. Deeply sampled blood TCRbeta repertoires from subjects exposed to, actively infected with, or recovered from COVID-19 were included in the dataset. The repertoires were released in a freely available public database meant as a resource for research on the immune response to SARS-CoV-2. Samples were obtained from the ongoing ImmuneRACE study (first 160 participants) and from 1,200 or so subjects provided by 6 global collaborators. Sample metadata almost always included a de-identified subject ID, COVID-19 status, age in years and sex. Where HLA class I and class II types were available, the types were taken from metadata supplied by the sample provider, not from assay-based typing.

The immunoSEQ Assay, a bias-controlled multiplex PCR, was used to amplify TCRbeta CDR3 regions from genomic DNA. On the study's bioinformatics: Nucleated cell counts per sample were estimated from amplification of reference gene primers within the assay. To quantify the absolute abundance of each unique TCRbeta CDR3 rearrangement, sequence reads were collapsed and filtered. For each sample, productive Simpson clonality was calculated as the square root of Simpson's diversity index over productive rearrangements. In its TCRdb copy, this immuneACCESS table keeps in-frame sequences only and misses some clones. Where compared with another copy, unresolved V genes explain less than half of these, and the others have no known cause. That table gives V, J and clone size, and the DNA gave D and trimming. The sample contains approximately 150,000 clones, approximately 87% of them found a single time. Of the sample, about 6% falls within the top ten clones.

A word on this clone: The target of this receptor is not known. No base quality values were provided; no much bigger clone lies one nucleotide off.

Points the paper makes about the study in general: The quantity of clinical and demographic metadata differed by source and by participant and was supplied without curation.

Each collaborating institution followed its own protocols to collect whole blood in K2EDTA tubes. For TCRbeta analysis, collaborators shipped samples in one of three forms: frozen whole blood, isolated PBMCs, or DNA extracted from either of those sample types. The material sequenced was peripheral blood. This receptor was taken from a man aged 80 or over with acute or convalescent COVID-19.

The CDR3 region reads CAWSYSMRSYEQYF. The nucleotide sequence is given as TGTGCCTGGAGCTACAGTATGCGCTCCTACGAGCAGTACTTC. The chain employs TRBV30 and TRBJ2-7; the D gene is not confidently resolved. V is reduced by 3 bases and J by 0 bases, leaving a spacing of 12 bases between them. Taken from cysteine to phenylalanine, the CDR3 has 14 residues. The only DNA kept is the CDR3, 42 bases in frame from the first base. From the germline V gene (reference sequence), CDR1 is GTSNPN and CDR2 is SVGIG.